This paragraph covers one TCR beta chain sequence. What it binds is not known. The sample originates from a study of cytomegalovirus exposure and HLA in healthy donors. Study in general: The same platform as the approximately 640 first-cohort repertoires was used for the 90 to 150 validation repertoires, a later analysis reported.

Here immunoSEQ multiplex PCR was the method, and the copy in TCRdb shows in-frame clones only, minus some. There are some 150,000 clones in the sample; over 80% occur only once, and less than 5.5% lies in the top ten. Study results and caveats: The classifier, whose performance was assessed in both the original and validation cohorts, reportedly diagnosed cytomegalovirus status with high specificity and sensitivity. Researchers counted some 150 TCR beta chains as cytomegalovirus-associated.

Sequences were obtained from PBMCs. This receptor was obtained from a man younger than 30 in good health and CMV-seropositive.

CDR3: CSVEGTGDYEQYF. CDR3 in DNA: TGCAGCGTTGAGGGGACAGGTGACTACGAGCAGTACTTC. The V and J genes are TRBV29-1 and TRBJ2-7, with 8 positions matching TRBD1. The ends lost 3 bases at V and 3 bases at J; junction bases unmatched: 4. The CDR3 covers 13 residues. The V gene's germline CDR1 is SQVTM and CDR2 ANQGSEA.